The T cell receptor (beta chain) under discussion was sequenced for a study of control samples from healthy donors and cancer patients. The ends were cut back, 7 bases at V and 1 base at J, with 9 bases in the middle. The CDR3 sequence is 13 residues long. Germline CDR1 is SGHDT and CDR2 is YYEEEE. Using immunoSEQ multiplex PCR, the repertoire was profiled, and TCRdb retains in-frame clones only, with some absent. The table has about 98,000 clones, roughly four fifths seen once. Input material: blood. This receptor was taken from a man in his fifties or sixties in good health. The chain links TRBV5-6 to TRBJ1-5, with D hard to call. The DNA of the CDR3 is TGTGCCAGCTCGCCGGGGAGCAATCAGCCCCAGCATTTT. This gives the protein CASSPGSNQPQHF. Variable domain in full (rest from reference TRBV5-6 and TRBJ1-5): DAGVTQSPTHLIKTRGQQVTLRCSPKSGHDTVSWYQQALGQGPQFIFQYYEEEERQRGNFPDRFSGHQFPNYSSELNVNALLLGDSALYLCASSPGSNQPQHFGDGTRLSIL.